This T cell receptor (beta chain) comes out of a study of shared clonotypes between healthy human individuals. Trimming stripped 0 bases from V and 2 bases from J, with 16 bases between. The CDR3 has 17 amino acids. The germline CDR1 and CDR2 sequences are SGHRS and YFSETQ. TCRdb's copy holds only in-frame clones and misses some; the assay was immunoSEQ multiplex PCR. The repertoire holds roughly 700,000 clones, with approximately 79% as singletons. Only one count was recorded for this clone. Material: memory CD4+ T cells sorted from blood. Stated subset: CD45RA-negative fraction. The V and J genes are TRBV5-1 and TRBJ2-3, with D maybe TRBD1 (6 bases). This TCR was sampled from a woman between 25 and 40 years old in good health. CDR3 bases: TGCGCCAGCAGCTTGGGGGTGGACAGTGGATCCACAGATACGCAGTATTTT. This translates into CASSLGVDSGSTDTQYF.